These 18 T cell receptor beta chains came from one sample sequenced in a study of cytomegalovirus exposure and HLA in healthy donors. PCR primers comprised 60 Vbeta and 13 Jbeta primers. Only in-frame clones appear in the TCRdb table, and some are missing; sequencing was by immunoSEQ multiplex PCR. The sample consists of roughly 150,000 clones, 75% to 90% of them appearing once. Sample: PBMCs. These TCRs come from a woman between 18 and 29 years old in good health and CMV-seronegative.

J is TRBJ1-4 and V is TRBV7-8; D remains unclear. V was cut by 5 bases and J by 1 base, with 23 bases left in between. Germline CDR1 reads SGHVS; CDR2 reads FQNEAQ. The CDR3 sequence is 19 residues long. The CDR3 bases are TGTGCCAGCAGCCTAGGGAGGTTTGGGTTCTCCGTAACTAATGAAAAACTGTTTTTT. Protein: CASSLGRFGFSVTNEKLFF. Drawing the rest from reference TRBV7-8 and TRBJ1-4, the complete variable domain is GAGVSQSPRYKVAKRGQDVALRCDPISGHVSLFWYQQALGQGPEFLTYFQNEAQLDKSGLPSDRFFAERPEGSVSTLKIQRTQQEDSAVYLCASSLGRFGFSVTNEKLFFGSGTQLSVL.

The genes are TRBV19 and TRBJ1-1, with D perhaps matching TRBD1 (5 bases). The germline CDR1 and CDR2 sequences are LNHDA and SQIVND (reference sequence). This CDR3 is built from 13 residues. The V end was cut by 2 bases, the J end by 7 bases, with 11 bases between. The CDR3 protein is CASSIIGQGEAFF. CDR3 bases: TGTGCCAGTAGTATAATTGGGCAGGGTGAAGCTTTCTTT.

The chain has TRBV21-1 and TRBJ1-5. TRBV21-1 is a pseudogene locus. The CDR3 consists of 12 residues. DNA for the CDR3: TGTGCCAGCAGCAAAATTCTCGAGCCGCAGCATTTT. Translation gives CASSKILEPQHF.

This chain links TRBV5-1 with TRBJ1-4; 9 bases are shared with TRBD1. This CDR3 has 14 residues. The V gene end was trimmed by 3 bases and the J gene end by 5 bases; junction bases not matched to a gene: 2. Germline V gene lookup returns CDR1 SGHRS and CDR2 YFSETQ. The CDR3 protein is CASSSTGGNEKLFF. CDR3 nucleotide sequence: TGCGCCAGCAGCTCGACAGGGGGAAATGAAAAACTGTTTTTT.

This chain uses TRBV6-5 with TRBJ1-1; possible D gene TRBD1, 5 bases. The length of the CDR3 is 15 residues. The germline gives CDR1 MNHEY, CDR2 SVGAGI. With 6 bases removed from V and 0 bases from J, the gap between germline ends came to 14 bases. CDR3 nucleotide sequence: TGTGCCAGCAGCCGACCGAAAGGGGTGAACACTGAAGCTTTCTTT. Translated: CASSRPKGVNTEAFF.

DNA of the CDR3: TGCGCCAGCAAGCTCGCAGGGGGAACCACTGAAGCTTTCTTT. This sequence encodes CASKLAGGTTEAFF. V usage is TRBV10-2 and J usage is TRBJ1-1, with TRBD1 identical over 7 bases. Germline CDR1 WSHSY, CDR2 SAAADI. CDR3 length: 14 residues. J lost 4 bases, V lost 7 bases, and 9 bases had no gene match.

This sequence joins TRBV13 and TRBJ1-3; the D is unclear. The germline gives CDR1 PRHDT, CDR2 FYEKMQ (reference sequence). The CDR3 extends over 14 amino acids. With 2 bases removed from V and 0 bases from J, the gap between germline ends came to 5 bases. The CDR3 DNA is TGTGCCAGCAGCTTACCTACCTCTGGAAACACCATATATTTT. Protein sequence: CASSLPTSGNTIYF.

This rearrangement joins TRBV28 to TRBJ1-1; D call uncertain. V was cut by 6 bases and J by 1 base, with 12 bases left in between. Per germline, CDR1 MDHEN and CDR2 SYDVKM. The CDR3 extends over 14 amino acids. The CDR3 DNA reads TGTGCCAGCAGAGCGGGGTTTCCGAACACTGAAGCTTTCTTT. As protein: CASRAGFPNTEAFF.

V is TRBV13 and J is TRBJ2-1; D gene ambiguous. Germline V gene sequence: CDR1 PRHDT, CDR2 FYEKMQ (reference sequence). The V end lost 5 bases, the J end lost 8 bases, and 13 bases lay between the germline ends. This CDR3 region has 13 residues. This chain's CDR3 is CASSPSLRYEQFF. In DNA form, the CDR3 reads TGTGCCAGCAGCCCGAGCCTGAGATATGAGCAGTTCTTC.

The chain joins TRBV4-1 to TRBJ2-7, with D maybe TRBD1 (6 bases). Trimming left V 1 base short and J 0 bases short, with 16 bases between. This CDR3 comprises 17 residues. CDR1 is MGHRA and CDR2 is YSYEKL in the germline V gene. In DNA form, the CDR3 reads TGCGCCAGCAGCCAAGCCTTTCCATTGGGGGCCTCCTACGAGCAGTACTTC. It is translated as CASSQAFPLGASYEQYF.

This clone came up once. This chain connects TRBV19 to TRBJ1-2; no reliable D call. Germline V gene lookup returns CDR1 LNHDA and CDR2 SQIVND (reference sequence). The CDR3 runs to 12 residues. Trimming left V 3 bases short and J 8 bases short, with 10 bases between. CDR3 DNA sequence: TGTGCCAGTAGTATTCGGGGTCGGGGCTACACCTTC. It translates to CASSIRGRGYTF.

The V gene is TRBV7-8, the J gene TRBJ2-5; D not resolved. With the DNA end fitting TRBJ2-7 better, the J assignment may be wrong. From germline, CDR1 is SGHVS and CDR2 FQNEAQ. The CDR3 loop spans 12 amino acids. The CDR3 loop is CASSSRTYEQYF. For the CDR3, the DNA is TGTGCCAGCAGCTCAAGAACCTACGAGCAGTACTTC.

This sequence joins TRBV2 and TRBJ2-1; TRBD2 aligns across 9 bases. CDR1 is SNHLY and CDR2 is FYNNEI in the germline V gene. The ends lost 7 bases at V and 3 bases at J; junction bases unmatched: 4. This CDR3 comprises 14 residues. The CDR3 DNA follows: TGTGCCAGCACCTCTAGCGGGGACTACAATGAGCAGTTCTTC. It encodes CASTSSGDYNEQFF. Full variable domain (rest looked up from reference TRBV2 and TRBJ2-1): EPEVTQTPSHQVTQMGQEVILRCVPISNHLYFYWYRQILGQKVEFLVSFYNNEISEKSEIFDDQFSVERPDGSNFTLKIRSTKLEDSAMYFCASTSSGDYNEQFFGPGTRLTVL.

In DNA, the CDR3 is TGTGCCAGCAGTGACGAGGGGGCCTATACGCAGTATTTT. It specifies CASSDEGAYTQYF. The V gene is TRBV6-6, the J gene TRBJ2-3; 7 bases fit TRBD1. The germline gives CDR1 MNHNY, CDR2 SVGAGI (reference sequence). V dropped 5 bases and J dropped 7; count of bases not matched to a gene: 6. The CDR3 contains 13 residues.

J is TRBJ1-6 and V is TRBV4-2; TRBD1 might be the D (5 bases). The CDR3 loop spans 16 amino acids. The germline V gene encodes CDR1 LGHNA and CDR2 YNFKEQ. V shed 2 bases and J shed 7 bases, with 15 bases lying between them. The DNA of the CDR3 is TGTGCCAGCAGCCAAACGAGAGGTGGGGCGAATTCACCCCTCCACTTT. Translated, it gives CASSQTRGGANSPLHF.

This clone was found a few times. The chain joins TRBV6-5 to TRBJ1-4; D call uncertain. This CDR3 is 16 amino acids long. Germline CDR1 is MNHEY and CDR2 is SVGAGI. V lost 2 bases, J lost 8 bases, and 18 bases lay in between. Here the CDR3 reads CASSYRDLRPGEKLFF. The CDR3 bases are TGTGCCAGCAGTTACCGTGATTTAAGGCCGGGAGAAAAACTGTTTTTT.

This chain links TRBV13 with TRBJ2-5; 7 bases map to TRBD2. CDR3 size: 15 residues. V was pared by 2 bases and J by 1 base, with 4 bases of the junction left unmatched. Germline lookup yields CDR1 PRHDT and CDR2 FYEKMQ (reference sequence). For the CDR3, the DNA is TGTGCCAGCAGCTTAAGCGGCGGGGGCCAAGAGACCCAGTACTTC. Amino acids: CASSLSGGGQETQYF.

This chain connects TRBV6-5 to TRBJ2-4; D remains unclear. Between the trimmed V and J ends, which lost 6 bases and 1 base, there was a span of 7 bases. The CDR3 is 13 amino acids. Germline CDR1 reads MNHEY; CDR2 reads SVGAGI. Here the CDR3 DNA reads TGTGCCAGCAGCGGCGGCGCCAAAAACATTCAGTACTTC. It specifies CASSGGAKNIQYF.